Listed below are T cell receptor beta chains from one sample, sequenced in a study of preoperative IRX-2 immunotherapy in early breast cancer. The table came from immunoSEQ multiplex PCR; TCRdb's copy has only in-frame clones and leaves some out. The sample lists about 43,000 clones; about 95% were seen once. Sample: tumor tissue, taken after IRX-2 immunotherapy. These receptors were taken from a human donor with breast cancer. Both conserved end residues are part of each CDR3.

V gene	J gene	CDR3 protein
TRBV15	TRBJ1-3	CATSRDRGGHTIYF
TRBV19	TRBJ1-5	CASSIRHRENQPQHF
TRBV9	TRBJ2-5	CASSARGLSETQYF
TRBV5-1	TRBJ2-3	CASSLDGGYRPDTQYF
TRBV10-3	TRBJ2-2	CAITPDRDTGELFF
TRBV30	TRBJ1-2	CAWSWGQIKGYTF
TRBV29-1	TRBJ2-7	CSVVGRGPYEQYF
TRBV11-3	TRBJ2-3	CASSLRRGLTDTQYF
TRBV7-2	TRBJ1-2	CASSHQTGGINYGYTF
TRBV7-3	TRBJ2-1	CASSFGLAGWDEQFF
TRBV7-2	TRBJ2-1	CASSWGDYNEQFF
TRBV7-6	TRBJ2-7	CASSLAITSGSYEQYF
TRBV28	TRBJ1-1	CASSPGREAFF
TRBV28	TRBJ2-4	CASSLGVGLAKNIQYF
TRBV5-3	TRBJ1-2	CARGSLDMTSVAYTF
TRBV5-1	TRBJ2-7	CASSLERPSYEQYF
TRBV7-6	TRBJ2-5	CASRGKPGRTQETQYF
TRBV14	TRBJ1-1	CASSHPWGIKAFF
TRBV5-3	TRBJ2-7	CARSVAEYSGRINYYEQYF
TRBV29-1	TRBJ1-1	CSGGDGGWTEAFF
TRBV13	TRBJ1-3	CASSHTRTGGIWGSGNTIYF
TRBV6-1	TRBJ2-2	CASIGPILAFGELFF
TRBV15	TRBJ1-2	CATSRERDRSYTF
TRBV5-1	TRBJ2-3	CASSLAPTSGTDTQYF
TRBV7-9	TRBJ2-1	CASSPRLALRDEQFF
TRBV27	TRBJ2-7	CASSSVYEQYF
TRBV7-9	TRBJ2-3	CASSLFVDTQYF
TRBV19	TRBJ2-7	CASSSLWGRIYEQYF
TRBV7-2	TRBJ1-1	CASRAGGGNTEAFF
TRBV7-9	TRBJ2-1	CASSDSRGNEQFF
TRBV6-5	TRBJ1-4	CASSETGTKKLFF
TRBV10-1	TRBJ2-1	CASSDRTAGPAGGYSYNEQFF
TRBV4-3	TRBJ2-1	CASSHHSFQGDEQFF
TRBV30	TRBJ1-6	CAWSVGRIYNSPLHF
TRBV11-2	TRBJ2-1	CASSLTVAGVYNEQFF
TRBV9	TRBJ1-5	CASSGTDRGNQPQHF
TRBV5-1	TRBJ1-1	CASAPTGNLNTEAFF
TRBV2	TRBJ2-1	CASRAGLAVGEQFF
TRBV6-5	TRBJ1-5	CASSYEGGPQHF
TRBV19	TRBJ2-5	CASSPEAGVGTQYF
TRBV28	TRBJ2-5	CASSSGLGQGGETQYF
TRBV10-2	TRBJ2-7	CASSVRSAGSSYEQYF
TRBV18	TRBJ2-1	CASSPFSGVYNEQFF
TRBV11-2	TRBJ2-5	CASSRRDSMEETQYF
TRBV7-2	TRBJ1-3	CASSPTHGNTIYF
TRBV7-2	TRBJ2-5	CASSGQGASLETQYF
TRBV7-8	TRBJ1-2	CASSLAGGGRGYTF
TRBV30	TRBJ2-3	CAWRDPGTAALAGGPLLSDTQYF
TRBV4-1	TRBJ2-3	CASSQGTASTDTQYF
TRBV30	TRBJ2-7	CAWSPWTPSGEQYF
TRBV2	TRBJ1-4	CASSPVGWANEKLFF
TRBV29-1	TRBJ1-2	CSVAPGGVYGYTF